The sequence of this TCR beta chain was determined in a study of shared clonotypes between healthy human individuals. Study findings and constraints: The study found roughly 5% of naive CD4 clonotypes shared across a few donors. Sorted-subset samples were not fully sequenced, rarefaction indicated. Generation of non-shared clonotypes was less probable than generation of clonotypes shared by all four donors.

An approximately 210 ng quantity of DNA, 32,000 or so T cell genomes, went into the sorted-subset replicate PCRs. The table came from immunoSEQ multiplex PCR; TCRdb's copy has only in-frame clones and leaves some out. This sample has just over 2,000,000 clones; 95% occur once, and the top ten carry roughly 0.13%. As to this clone: The target antigen is unknown.

Germline values: CDR1 MNHNS, CDR2 SASEGT. The CDR3 is 18 amino acids. Deletions cut 2 bases from V and 8 bases from J, with 24 bases between. J is TRBJ1-4 and V is TRBV6-1; weak D call: TRBD1 (5 bases). The sample taken for sequencing was naive CD4+ T cells sorted from blood. Specified subset: CD45RA+ positively selected. The sequence was collected from a man between 18 and 29 years old in good health. CDR3 loop: CASSERATAMRRDEKLFF. In DNA, the CDR3 is TGTGCCAGCAGTGAAAGGGCTACAGCGATGAGGCGGGACGAAAAACTGTTTTTT.